The 11 T cell receptor beta chains presented below share a single source sample, sequenced in a study of T-cell reconstitution after alpha-beta-depleted transplantation in children. A library of TCRbeta sequences, prepared with unique molecular identifiers, was generated. TCRdb passed the PCR reads through MiXCR, listing each CDR3 protein once. The sample yields around 490,000 distinct CDR3 sequences, around 10% seen once. The material was PBMCs, mostly from graft donor cells, obtained 180 days after TCRalphabeta/CD19-depleted stem cell transplant. The receptor set was obtained from a female patient aged 2 to 10 who had a stem cell transplant for aplastic anemia, so the T cells may come from the graft donor.

The chain employs TRBV20-1 and TRBJ2-3; 9 nucleotides agree with TRBD1. Trimming cost V 3 bases and J 2 bases; bases outside gene matches: 6. There are 15 residues in the CDR3. Germline lookup yields CDR1 DFQATT and CDR2 SNEGSKA (reference sequence). The CDR3: CSARRTGVVTDTQYF. CDR3 DNA: TGCAGTGCTAGGAGGACAGGGGTCGTCACAGATACGCAGTATTTT.

The chain has TRBV4-1 and TRBJ1-1; D perhaps matches TRBD1 (6 bases). Germline V gene lookup returns CDR1 MGHRA and CDR2 YSYEKL. This CDR3 comprises 17 residues. V lost 0 bases to trimming and J lost 0 bases, with 14 bases between them. CDR3 sequence: CASSQDEGGPMNTEAFF. The CDR3, as DNA: TGCGCCAGCAGCCAAGATGAGGGGGGGCCCATGAACACTGAAGCTTTCTTT.

The V call is TRBV7-3, the J call TRBJ2-2; 10 positions match TRBD1. This CDR3 comprises 17 residues. The ends lost 5 bases at V and 1 base at J; junction bases unmatched: 7. The germline V gene encodes CDR1 SGHTA and CDR2 FQGTGA. CDR3 sequence: CASSRDRGPWNTGELFF. Written as DNA, the CDR3 is TGTGCCAGCAGCAGGGACAGGGGCCCCTGGAACACCGGGGAGCTGTTTTTT.

This chain joins TRBV28 and TRBJ2-5, with 7 bases aligning to TRBD1. Germline V gives CDR1 MDHEN, CDR2 SYDVKM. With V trimmed by 2 bases and J by 2 bases, 5 bases remained unmatched. This CDR3 is built from 15 residues. The CDR3 bases are TGTGCCAGCAGTTTACTAGGACAGGCACAAGAGACCCAGTACTTC. As protein: CASSLLGQAQETQYF.

Many counts were recorded for this clonotype. V gene TRBV19 combines with J gene TRBJ2-6; D might be TRBD1 (6 bases). CDR1 LNHDA and CDR2 SQIVND come from the germline V gene (reference sequence). CDR3 length: 15 residues. Deletions cut 6 bases from V and 0 bases from J, with 9 bases between. In DNA, the CDR3 is TGTGCCAGTAGCACACAGGGCTCTGGGGCCAACGTCCTGACTTTC. Its protein product is CASSTQGSGANVLTF. The whole variable domain, filled in from reference TRBV19 and TRBJ2-6, reads DGGITQSPKYLFRKEGQNVTLSCEQNLNHDAMYWYRQDPGQGLRLIYYSQIVNDFQKGDIAEGYSVSREKKESFPLTVTSAQKNPTAFYLCASSTQGSGANVLTFGAGSRLTVL.

The table lists this clonotype with a few counts. CDR3 protein: CASSPGRVKGYTF. The CDR3 nucleotides are TGTGCCAGCAGTCCCGGCAGGGTGAAGGGCTACACCTTC. V gene TRBV12-3 or TRBV12-4 combines with J gene TRBJ1-2, with D possibly being TRBD1 (5 bases). Trimming pared 5 bases from V and 8 bases from J, leaving 15 bases between. The CDR3 spans 13 residues.

This clonotype was observed a few times. The chain links TRBV11-3 to TRBJ2-1; 9 bases line up with TRBD2. V dropped 6 bases and J dropped 5; count of bases not matched to a gene: 5. This CDR3 is built from 14 residues. Germline lookup yields CDR1 SGHNT and CDR2 YENEEA. The CDR3 loop reads CASRAGGPNNEQFF. In DNA form, the CDR3 reads TGTGCCAGCAGAGCGGGAGGCCCTAACAATGAGCAGTTCTTC.

A few counts support this clonotype. CDR3 amino acids: CASAAAGDYGYTF. CDR3 nucleotide sequence: TGCGCCAGCGCCGCCGCCGGGGACTATGGCTACACCTTC. The chain links TRBV5-1 to TRBJ1-2; D not certain. V dropped 7 bases and J dropped 3 bases, with 13 bases sitting between them. The germline V gene has CDR1 SGHRS and CDR2 YFSETQ. This CDR3 contains 13 residues.

The V gene is TRBV12-3 or TRBV12-4, the J gene TRBJ2-1, with 8 bases that match TRBD2. V shed 3 bases and J 7 bases; nucleotides not matched to a gene: 8. The CDR3 has 15 residues. CDR3 sequence reads: CASSFRAGEINEQFF. CDR3 sequence (DNA): TGTGCCAGCAGTTTCCGAGCGGGAGAGATTAATGAGCAGTTCTTC.

This clonotype was seen more than once but under ten times. This chain links TRBV11-3 with TRBJ2-6, with unresolved D. This CDR3 contains 15 residues. The V end was cut by 10 bases, the J end by 0 bases, with 13 bases between. Germline values: CDR1 SGHNT, CDR2 YENEEA. The chain's CDR3 is CATSPEDSGANVLTF. In nucleotides, the CDR3 is TGTGCCACCTCCCCTGAGGACTCTGGGGCCAACGTCCTGACTTTC.

V is TRBV9 and J is TRBJ1-2, with D perhaps matching TRBD1 (5 bases). Trimming cost V 7 bases and J 2 bases, with 9 bases left between them. Germline CDR1 is SGDLS and CDR2 is YYNGEE. The CDR3 is 12 amino acids. CDR3 DNA: TGTGCCAGCTGGGACGGAAACTATGGCTACACCTTC. Translated, it gives CASWDGNYGYTF.